Sequencing of this T cell receptor (beta chain) was carried out in a study of T-cell memory formation after mild COVID-19. Overall study context: In these data, TCR clusters were largely donor specific. General study points: Some clones that responded were present in memory (sampled pre-infection), which suggests cross-reactive memory joined. Clones which contracted sat mainly in CM and EM if CD4+, and in EMRA if CD8+. From day 15 to 85, contracting clones were balanced between CD4 and CD8, whereas later expanders leaned toward CD4+.

Comment on this clonotype: Its antigen remains unidentified.

TCRdb itself ran the 5' RACE reads through MiXCR, one entry per CDR3 protein. The profile covers about 82,000 distinct CDR3 sequences, with less than 15% appearing a single time and about two fifths taken by the ten largest. The CDR3 sequence is 14 residues long. CDR1 and CDR2 from the germline V gene are MNHEY and SVGAGI. V was clipped by 6 bases and J by 4 bases, with 15 bases between them. Sequencing used PBMCs or a T cell subset sorted from them (not recorded which). V gene TRBV6-5 combines with J gene TRBJ1-2, with D possibly TRBD1 on 5 matching bases. The TCR comes from a man younger than 30 who had mild COVID-19 (a few samples of this study predate the infection). Cell type and time point are not known. The CDR3 region has the DNA TGTGCCAGCAGGCCGGGGACCGGAGGCTATGGCTACACCTTC. This codes for CASRPGTGGYGYTF.